This T cell receptor beta chain was retrieved from a study of T cell responses to AZD1222 COVID-19 vaccine. Sequencing used immunoSEQ multiplex PCR; TCRdb keeps in-frame clones, though not all of them. Among around 270,000 clones listed, approximately 94% were seen once. The V gene's germline CDR1 is ENHRY and CDR2 SYGVKD. Trimming at V came to 11 bases and at J to 6 bases, leaving 7 bases not matched to a gene. This CDR3 spans 13 amino acids. The analysis combined second doses at about 4 or about 12 weeks. This sequence joins TRBV10-3 and TRBJ2-2, with TRBD2 identical over 9 bases. The sequence was collected from an adult who received the AZD1222 COVID-19 vaccine. The specimen comprised peripheral blood, sampled 28 days after the second AZD1222 dose. Written as DNA, the CDR3 is TGTGCCTATTCCGGGACTAGCTCCGGGGAGCTGTTTTTT. It yields the protein CAYSGTSSGELFF.